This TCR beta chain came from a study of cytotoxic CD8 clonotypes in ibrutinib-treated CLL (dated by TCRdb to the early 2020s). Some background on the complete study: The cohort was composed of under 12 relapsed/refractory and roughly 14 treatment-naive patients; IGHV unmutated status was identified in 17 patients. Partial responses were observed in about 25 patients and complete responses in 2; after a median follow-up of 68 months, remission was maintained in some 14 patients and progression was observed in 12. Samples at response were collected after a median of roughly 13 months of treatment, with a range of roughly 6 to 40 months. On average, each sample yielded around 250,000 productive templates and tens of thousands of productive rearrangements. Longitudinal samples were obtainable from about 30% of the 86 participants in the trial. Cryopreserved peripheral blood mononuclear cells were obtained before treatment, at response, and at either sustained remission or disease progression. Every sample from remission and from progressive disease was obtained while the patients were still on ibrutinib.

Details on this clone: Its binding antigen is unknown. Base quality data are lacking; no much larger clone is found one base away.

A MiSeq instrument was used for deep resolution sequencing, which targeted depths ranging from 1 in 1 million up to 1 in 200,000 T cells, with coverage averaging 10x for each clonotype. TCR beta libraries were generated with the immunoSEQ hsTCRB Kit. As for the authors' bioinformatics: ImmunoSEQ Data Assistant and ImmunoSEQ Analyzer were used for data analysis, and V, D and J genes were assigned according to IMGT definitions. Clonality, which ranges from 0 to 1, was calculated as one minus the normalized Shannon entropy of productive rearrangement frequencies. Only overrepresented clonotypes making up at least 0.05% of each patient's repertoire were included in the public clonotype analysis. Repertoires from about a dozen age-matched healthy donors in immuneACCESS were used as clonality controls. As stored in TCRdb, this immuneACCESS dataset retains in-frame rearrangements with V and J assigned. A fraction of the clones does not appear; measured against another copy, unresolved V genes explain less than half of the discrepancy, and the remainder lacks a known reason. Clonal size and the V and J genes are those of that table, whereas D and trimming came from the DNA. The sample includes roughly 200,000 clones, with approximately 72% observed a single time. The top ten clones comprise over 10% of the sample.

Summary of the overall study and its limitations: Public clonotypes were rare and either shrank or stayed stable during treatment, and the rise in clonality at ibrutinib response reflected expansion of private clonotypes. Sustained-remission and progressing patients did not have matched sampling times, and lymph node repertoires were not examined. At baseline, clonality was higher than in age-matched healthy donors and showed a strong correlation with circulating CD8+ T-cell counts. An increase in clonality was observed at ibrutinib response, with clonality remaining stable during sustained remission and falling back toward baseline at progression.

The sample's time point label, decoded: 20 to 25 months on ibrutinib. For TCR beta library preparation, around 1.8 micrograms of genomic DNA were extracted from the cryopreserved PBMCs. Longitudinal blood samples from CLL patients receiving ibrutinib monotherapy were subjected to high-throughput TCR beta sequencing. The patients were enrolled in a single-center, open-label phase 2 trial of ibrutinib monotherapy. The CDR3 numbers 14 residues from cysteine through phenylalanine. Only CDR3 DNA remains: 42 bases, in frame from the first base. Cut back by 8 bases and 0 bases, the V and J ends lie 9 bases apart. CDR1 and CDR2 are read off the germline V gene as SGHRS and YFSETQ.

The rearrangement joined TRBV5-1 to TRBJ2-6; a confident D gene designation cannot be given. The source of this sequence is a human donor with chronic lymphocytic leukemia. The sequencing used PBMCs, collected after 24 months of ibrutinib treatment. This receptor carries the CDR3 CASRWSSGANVLTF. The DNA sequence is TGCGCCAGTCGTTGGAGCTCTGGGGCCAACGTCCTGACTTTC.